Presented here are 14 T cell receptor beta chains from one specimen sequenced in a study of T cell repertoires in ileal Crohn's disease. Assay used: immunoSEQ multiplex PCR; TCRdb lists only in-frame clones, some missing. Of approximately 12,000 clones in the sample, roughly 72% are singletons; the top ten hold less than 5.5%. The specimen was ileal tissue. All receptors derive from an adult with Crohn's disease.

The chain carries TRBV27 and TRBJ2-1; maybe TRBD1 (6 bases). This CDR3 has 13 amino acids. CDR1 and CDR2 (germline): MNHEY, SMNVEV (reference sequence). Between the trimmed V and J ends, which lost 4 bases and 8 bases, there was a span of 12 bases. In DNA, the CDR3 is TGTGCCAGCAGTTCCGACGAGGGGGATGAGCAGTTCTTC. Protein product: CASSSDEGDEQFF.

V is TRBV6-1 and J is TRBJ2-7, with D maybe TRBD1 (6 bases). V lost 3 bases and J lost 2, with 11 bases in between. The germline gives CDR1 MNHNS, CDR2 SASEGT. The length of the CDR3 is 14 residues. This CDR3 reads CASSDYRETYEQYF. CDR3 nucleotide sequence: TGTGCCAGCAGTGACTACAGGGAAACCTACGAGCAGTACTTC.

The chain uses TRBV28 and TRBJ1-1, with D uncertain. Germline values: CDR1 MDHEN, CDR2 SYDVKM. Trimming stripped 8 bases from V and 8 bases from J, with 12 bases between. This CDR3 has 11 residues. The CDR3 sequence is CASGLRIEAFF. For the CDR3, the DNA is TGTGCCAGCGGACTCCGGATAGAAGCTTTCTTT.

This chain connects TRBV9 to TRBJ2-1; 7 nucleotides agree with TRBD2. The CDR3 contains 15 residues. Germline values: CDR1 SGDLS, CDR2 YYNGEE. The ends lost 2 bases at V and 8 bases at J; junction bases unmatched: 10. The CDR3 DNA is TGTGCCAGCAGCGTTGCACCGGGACTACAGTATGAGCAGTTCTTC. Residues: CASSVAPGLQYEQFF.

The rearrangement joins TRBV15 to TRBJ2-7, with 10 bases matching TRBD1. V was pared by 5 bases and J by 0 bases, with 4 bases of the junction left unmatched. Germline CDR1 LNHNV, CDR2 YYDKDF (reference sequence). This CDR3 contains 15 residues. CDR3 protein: CATSAGTGDSYEQYF. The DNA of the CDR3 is TGTGCCACCAGCGCCGGGACAGGGGACTCCTACGAGCAGTACTTC.

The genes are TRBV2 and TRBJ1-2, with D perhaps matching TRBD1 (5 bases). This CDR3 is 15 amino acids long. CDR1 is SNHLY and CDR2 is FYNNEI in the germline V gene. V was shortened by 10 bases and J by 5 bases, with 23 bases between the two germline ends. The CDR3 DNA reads TGTGCCACAACCCGACAGTTCATACCCTCTTATGGCTACACCTTC. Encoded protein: CATTRQFIPSYGYTF.

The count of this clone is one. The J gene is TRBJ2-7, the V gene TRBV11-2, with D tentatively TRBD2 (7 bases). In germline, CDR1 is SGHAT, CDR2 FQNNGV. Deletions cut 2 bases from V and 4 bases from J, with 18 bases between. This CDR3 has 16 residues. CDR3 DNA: TGTGCCAGCAGCTTATACGGGGCGGGGGCCGGTTACGAGCAGTACTTC. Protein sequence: CASSLYGAGAGYEQYF.

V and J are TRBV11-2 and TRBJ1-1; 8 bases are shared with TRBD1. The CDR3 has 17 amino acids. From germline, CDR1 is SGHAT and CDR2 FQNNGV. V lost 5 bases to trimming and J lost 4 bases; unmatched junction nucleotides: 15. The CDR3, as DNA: TGTGCCAGCAGCGTTCGGGACAGGTTAGATCTCCTCACTGAAGCTTTCTTT. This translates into CASSVRDRLDLLTEAFF.

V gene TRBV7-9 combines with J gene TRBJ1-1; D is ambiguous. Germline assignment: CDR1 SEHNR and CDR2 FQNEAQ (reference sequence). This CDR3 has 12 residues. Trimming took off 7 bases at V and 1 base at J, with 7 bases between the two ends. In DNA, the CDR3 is TGTGCCAGCAACCTAGGGAACACTGAAGCTTTCTTT. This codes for CASNLGNTEAFF.

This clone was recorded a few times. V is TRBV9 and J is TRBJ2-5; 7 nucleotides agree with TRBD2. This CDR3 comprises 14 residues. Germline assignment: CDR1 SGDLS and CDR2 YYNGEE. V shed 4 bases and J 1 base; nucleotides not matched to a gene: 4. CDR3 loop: CASSKRGPQETQYF. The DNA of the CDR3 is TGTGCCAGCAGCAAGCGGGGTCCCCAAGAGACCCAGTACTTC.

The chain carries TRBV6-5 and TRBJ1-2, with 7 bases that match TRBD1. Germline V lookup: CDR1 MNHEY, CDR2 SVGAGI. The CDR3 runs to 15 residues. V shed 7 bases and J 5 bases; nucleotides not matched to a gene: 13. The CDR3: CASIPLGTASYGYTF. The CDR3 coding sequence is TGTGCCAGCATCCCTTTAGGGACAGCATCATATGGCTACACCTTC.

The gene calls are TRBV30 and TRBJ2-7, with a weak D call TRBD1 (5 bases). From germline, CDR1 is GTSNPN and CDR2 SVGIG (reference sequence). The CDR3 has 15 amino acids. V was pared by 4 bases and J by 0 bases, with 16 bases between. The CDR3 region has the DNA TGTGCCTGGAAGTTGGGTAGGGGTCGCTCCTACGAGCAGTACTTC. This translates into CAWKLGRGRSYEQYF.

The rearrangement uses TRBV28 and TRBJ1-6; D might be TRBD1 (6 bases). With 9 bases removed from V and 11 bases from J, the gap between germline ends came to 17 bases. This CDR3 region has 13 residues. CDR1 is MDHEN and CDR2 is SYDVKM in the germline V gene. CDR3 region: CASHRDNGAPLHF. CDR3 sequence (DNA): TGTGCCAGTCACCGGGACAATGGAGCACCCCTCCACTTT.

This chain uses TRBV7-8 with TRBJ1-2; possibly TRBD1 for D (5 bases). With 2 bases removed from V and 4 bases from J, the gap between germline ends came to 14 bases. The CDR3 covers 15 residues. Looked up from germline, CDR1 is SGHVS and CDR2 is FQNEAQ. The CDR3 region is CASSLSTEAPYGYTF. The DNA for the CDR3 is TGTGCCAGCAGCTTATCGACAGAGGCACCCTATGGCTACACCTTC.